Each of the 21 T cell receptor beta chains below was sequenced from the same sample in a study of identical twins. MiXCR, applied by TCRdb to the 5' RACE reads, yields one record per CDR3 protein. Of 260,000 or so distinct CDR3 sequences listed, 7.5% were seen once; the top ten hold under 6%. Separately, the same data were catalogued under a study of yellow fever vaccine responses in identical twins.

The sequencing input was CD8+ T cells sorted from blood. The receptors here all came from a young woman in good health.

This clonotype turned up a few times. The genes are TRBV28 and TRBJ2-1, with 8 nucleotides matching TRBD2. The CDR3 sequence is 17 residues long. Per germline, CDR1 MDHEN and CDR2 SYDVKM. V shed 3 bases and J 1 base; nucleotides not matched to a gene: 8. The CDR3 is CASSLSSGEWSYNEQFF. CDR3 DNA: TGTGCCAGCAGTTTGAGTAGCGGGGAGTGGTCCTACAATGAGCAGTTCTTC.

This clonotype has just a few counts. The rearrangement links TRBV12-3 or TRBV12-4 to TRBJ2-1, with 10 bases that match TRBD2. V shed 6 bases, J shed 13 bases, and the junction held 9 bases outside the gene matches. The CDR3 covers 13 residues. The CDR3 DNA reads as TGTGCCAGCAGGCCGGGACTAGCGACCGAACAGTTCTTC. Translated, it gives CASRPGLATEQFF.

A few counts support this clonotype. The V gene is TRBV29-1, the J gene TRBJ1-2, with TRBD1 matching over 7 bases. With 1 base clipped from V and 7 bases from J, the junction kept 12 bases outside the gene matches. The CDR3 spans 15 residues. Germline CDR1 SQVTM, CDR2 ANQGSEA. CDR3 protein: CSVEGQGRELGGYTF. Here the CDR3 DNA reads TGCAGCGTTGAAGGACAGGGAAGGGAACTAGGTGGCTACACCTTC.

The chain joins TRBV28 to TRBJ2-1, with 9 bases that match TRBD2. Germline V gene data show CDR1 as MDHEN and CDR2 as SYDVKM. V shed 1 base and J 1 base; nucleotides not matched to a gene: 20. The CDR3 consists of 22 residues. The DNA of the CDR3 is TGTGCCAGCAGTTTATCGCCGGTCGGAGATAGCGGGAGTGGTATTTCCTACAATGAGCAGTTCTTC. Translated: CASSLSPVGDSGSGISYNEQFF.

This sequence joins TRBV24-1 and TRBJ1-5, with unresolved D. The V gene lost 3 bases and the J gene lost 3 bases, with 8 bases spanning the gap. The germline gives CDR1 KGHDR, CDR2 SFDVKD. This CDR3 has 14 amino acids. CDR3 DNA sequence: TGTGCCACCAGTGATGGCCAGCTCAATCAGCCCCAGCATTTT. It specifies CATSDGQLNQPQHF.

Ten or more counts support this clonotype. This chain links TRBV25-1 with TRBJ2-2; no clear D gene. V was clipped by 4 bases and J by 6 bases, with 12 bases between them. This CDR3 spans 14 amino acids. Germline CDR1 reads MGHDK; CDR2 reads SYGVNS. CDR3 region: CASSGPPDAGELFF. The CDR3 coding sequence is TGTGCCAGCAGTGGACCCCCGGACGCCGGGGAGCTGTTTTTT.

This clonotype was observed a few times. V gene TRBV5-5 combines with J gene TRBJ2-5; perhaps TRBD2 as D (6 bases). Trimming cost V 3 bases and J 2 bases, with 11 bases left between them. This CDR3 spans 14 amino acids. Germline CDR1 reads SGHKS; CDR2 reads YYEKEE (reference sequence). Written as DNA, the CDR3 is TGTGCCAGCAGCTCCTGGACTAATCAAGAGACCCAGTACTTC. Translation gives CASSSWTNQETQYF.

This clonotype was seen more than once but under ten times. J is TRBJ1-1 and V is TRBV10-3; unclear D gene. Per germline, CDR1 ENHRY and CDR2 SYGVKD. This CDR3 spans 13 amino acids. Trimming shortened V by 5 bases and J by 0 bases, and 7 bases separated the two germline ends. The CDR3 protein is CAISPGLNTEAFF. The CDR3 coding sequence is TGTGCCATCAGTCCCGGTTTGAACACTGAAGCTTTCTTT.

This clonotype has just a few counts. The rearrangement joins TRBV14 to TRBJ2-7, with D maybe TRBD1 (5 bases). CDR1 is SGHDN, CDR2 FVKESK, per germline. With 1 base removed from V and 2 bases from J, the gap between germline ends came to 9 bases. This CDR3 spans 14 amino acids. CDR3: CASSQVGHPYEQYF. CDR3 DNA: TGTGCCAGCAGCCAAGTTGGACACCCCTACGAGCAGTACTTC. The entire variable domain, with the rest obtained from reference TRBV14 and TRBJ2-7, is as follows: EAGVTQFPSHSVIEKGQTVTLRCDPISGHDNLYWYRRVMGKEIKFLLHFVKESKQDESGMPNNRFLAERTGGTYSTLKVQPAELEDSGVYFCASSQVGHPYEQYFGPGTRLTVT.

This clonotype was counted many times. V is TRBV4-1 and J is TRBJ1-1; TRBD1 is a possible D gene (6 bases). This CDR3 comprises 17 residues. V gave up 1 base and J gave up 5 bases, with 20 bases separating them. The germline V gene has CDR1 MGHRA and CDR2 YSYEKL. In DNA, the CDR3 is TGCGCCAGCAGCCAAGGTCGGAGGGGGAGTTCAGGGACTGAAGCTTTCTTT. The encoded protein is CASSQGRRGSSGTEAFF.

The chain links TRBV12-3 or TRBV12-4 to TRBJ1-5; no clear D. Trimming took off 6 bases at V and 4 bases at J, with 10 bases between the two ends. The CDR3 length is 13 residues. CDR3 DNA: TGTGCCAGCAGCCGCCGGGCAAATCAGCCCCAGCATTTT. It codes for CASSRRANQPQHF.

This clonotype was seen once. The CDR3 nucleotides read TGTGCCAGAAGCAGGCTTGTGGGGGGCTCGGATGAGCAGTTCTTC. This sequence encodes CARSRLVGGSDEQFF. The rearrangement uses TRBV28 and TRBJ2-1; D may be TRBD1 or TRBD2 (6 bases each). Germline CDR1 MDHEN, CDR2 SYDVKM. The CDR3 length is 15 residues. The V and J ends lost 9 bases and 8 bases respectively, with 23 bases between them.

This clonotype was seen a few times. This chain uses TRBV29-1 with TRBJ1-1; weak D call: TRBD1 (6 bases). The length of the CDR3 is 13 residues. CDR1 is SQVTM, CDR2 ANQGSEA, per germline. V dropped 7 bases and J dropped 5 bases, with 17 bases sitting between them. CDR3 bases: TGCAGCGCCCGGACAGAGGTAAGGACTGAAGCTTTCTTT. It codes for CSARTEVRTEAFF.

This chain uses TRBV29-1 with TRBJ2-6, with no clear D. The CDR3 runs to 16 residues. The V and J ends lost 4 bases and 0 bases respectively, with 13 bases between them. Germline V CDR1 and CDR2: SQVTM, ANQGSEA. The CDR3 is CSVAGRPSSGANVLTF. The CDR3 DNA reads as TGCAGCGTTGCTGGCAGGCCCAGCTCTGGGGCCAACGTCCTGACTTTC.

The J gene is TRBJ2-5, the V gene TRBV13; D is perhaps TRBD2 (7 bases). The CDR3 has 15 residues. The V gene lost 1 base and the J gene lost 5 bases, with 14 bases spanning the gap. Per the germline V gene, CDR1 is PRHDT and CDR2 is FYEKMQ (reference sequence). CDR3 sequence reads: CASSLEEGEGETQYF. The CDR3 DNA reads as TGTGCCAGCAGCTTAGAAGAGGGGGAGGGGGAGACCCAGTACTTC.

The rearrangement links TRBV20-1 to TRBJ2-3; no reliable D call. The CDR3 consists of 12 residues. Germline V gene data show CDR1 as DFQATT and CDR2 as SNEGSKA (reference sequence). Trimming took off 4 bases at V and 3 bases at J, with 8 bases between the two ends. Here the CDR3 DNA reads TGCAGTGCTAACGGAGCGACAGATACGCAGTATTTT. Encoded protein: CSANGATDTQYF.

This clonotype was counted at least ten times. The CDR3 here is CASSPMNTEAFF. The CDR3 region has the DNA TGCGCCAGCAGTCCAATGAACACTGAAGCTTTCTTT. The rearrangement joins TRBV10-2 to TRBJ1-1, with D hard to call. This CDR3 is 12 amino acids long. Looked up from germline, CDR1 is WSHSY and CDR2 is SAAADI. V dropped 5 bases and J dropped 0 bases, with 4 bases sitting between them.

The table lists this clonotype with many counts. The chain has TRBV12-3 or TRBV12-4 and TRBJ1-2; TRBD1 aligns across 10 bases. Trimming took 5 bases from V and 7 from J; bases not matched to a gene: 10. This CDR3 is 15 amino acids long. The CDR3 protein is CASSPTRDRGIGYTF. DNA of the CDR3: TGTGCCAGCAGTCCCACACGGGACAGGGGTATTGGCTACACCTTC.

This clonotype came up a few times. In nucleotides, the CDR3 is TGTGCCAGCAGCTCATACGGACTAGCGGGGGTGTACAATGAGCAGTTCTTC. Translating gives CASSSYGLAGVYNEQFF. This rearrangement joins TRBV7-6 to TRBJ2-1; 13 bases align to TRBD2. The germline V gene has CDR1 SGHVS and CDR2 FNYEAQ. This CDR3 region has 17 residues. Germline trimming cut 4 bases from V and 4 bases from J; bases unmatched to any gene: 7.

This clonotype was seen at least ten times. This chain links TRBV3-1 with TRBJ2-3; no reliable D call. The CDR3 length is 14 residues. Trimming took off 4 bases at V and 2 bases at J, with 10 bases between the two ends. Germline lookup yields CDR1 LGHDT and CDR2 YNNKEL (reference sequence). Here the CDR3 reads CASSLRALTDTQYF. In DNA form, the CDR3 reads TGTGCCAGCAGCCTCCGGGCCCTCACAGATACGCAGTATTTT.

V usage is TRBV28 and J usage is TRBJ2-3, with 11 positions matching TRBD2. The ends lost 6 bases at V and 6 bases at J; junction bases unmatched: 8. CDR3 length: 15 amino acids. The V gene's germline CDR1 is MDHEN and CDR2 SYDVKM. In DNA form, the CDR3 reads TGTGCCAGCAGCCGGTTAGCGGGAGGGAGCGATACGCAGTATTTT. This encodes CASSRLAGGSDTQYF.